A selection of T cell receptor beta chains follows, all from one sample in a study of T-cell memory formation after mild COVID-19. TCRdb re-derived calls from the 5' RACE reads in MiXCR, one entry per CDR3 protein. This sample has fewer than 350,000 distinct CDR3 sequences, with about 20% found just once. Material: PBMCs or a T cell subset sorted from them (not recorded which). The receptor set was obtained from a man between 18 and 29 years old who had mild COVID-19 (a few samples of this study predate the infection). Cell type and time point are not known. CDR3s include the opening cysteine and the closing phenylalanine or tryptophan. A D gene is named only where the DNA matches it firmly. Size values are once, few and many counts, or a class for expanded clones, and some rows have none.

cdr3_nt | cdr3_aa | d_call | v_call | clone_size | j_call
TGCAGTGCATCGACTATTCGCACGCAGTATTTT | CSASTIRTQYF | - | TRBV20-1 | few | TRBJ2-3
TGTGCCAGCAGCCCGGTGGAGGGGGCCTACAATGAGCAGTTCTTC | CASSPVEGAYNEQFF | - | TRBV4-2 | few | TRBJ2-1
TGTGCCAGCAGCCCTCGGGCACCAGAGACCCAGTACTTC | CASSPRAPETQYF | - | TRBV3-2 | few | TRBJ2-5
TGTGCCAGCAGGCGGACACAAATGGATACGCAGTATTTT | CASRRTQMDTQYF | - | TRBV7-2 | few | TRBJ2-3
TGTGCCAGTAGCCCCGCCGGGATAGCTAATGAAAAACTGTTTTTT | CASSPAGIANEKLFF | - | TRBV19 | - | TRBJ1-4
TGCAGCGTCCGCAAACCGGATGGCTACACCTTC | CSVRKPDGYTF | - | TRBV29-1 | few | TRBJ1-2
TGTGCCAGCAGCCAAACTGGGGCCAACGTCCTGACTTTC | CASSQTGANVLTF | - | TRBV7-8 | many | TRBJ2-6
TGTGCCAGCAGCCAAGACCCTTACGGTATCCAAGAGACCCAGTACTTC | CASSQDPYGIQETQYF | - | TRBV3-1 | once | TRBJ2-5
TGTGCCACCAGTGATCCCGATCAGCCCCAGCATTTT | CATSDPDQPQHF | - | TRBV24-1 | - | TRBJ1-5
TGTGCCAGCAGACCTAGGAGGGACCGTCCAACTAATGAAAAACTGTTTTTT | CASRPRRDRPTNEKLFF | - | TRBV6-6 | many | TRBJ1-4
TGTGCCCCCGCGAATCCCGAGGAAGATACGCAGTATTTT | CAPANPEEDTQYF | - | TRBV27 | many | TRBJ2-3
TGTGCCTGGAGTGAGGGGTATGGACAGCCAATTCTCAATGAGCAGTTCTTC | CAWSEGYGQPILNEQFF | - | TRBV30 | few | TRBJ2-1
TGCAGTGCCAGGGGTAACGGGGAGCTGTTTTTT | CSARGNGELFF | - | TRBV20-1 | few | TRBJ2-2
TGTGCCAGCAGCGCCACCGGGGCCACGGGTCAGCCCCAGCATTTT | CASSATGATGQPQHF | - | TRBV9 | few | TRBJ1-5
TGCGCCAGCAGCCTTCGACAGATAGCGGGGGGGCAGAACACTTACGAGCAGTACTTC | CASSLRQIAGGQNTYEQYF | TRBD2 | TRBV4-1 | - | TRBJ2-7
TGTGCCAGCAGGCCTACAGTCTCTGGAAACACCATATATTTT | CASRPTVSGNTIYF | - | TRBV6-5 | - | TRBJ1-3
TGTGCCAGCAGTCCGACGACCGGGACACCTTATGGCTACACCTTC | CASSPTTGTPYGYTF | - | TRBV12-3/TRBV12-4 | - | TRBJ1-2
TGTGCCAGCAACCACCAGGGCGACGGGGAGCTGTTTTTT | CASNHQGDGELFF | - | TRBV9 | - | TRBJ2-2
TGTGCCTGGAGTGTTACGTCGAGGTTGGGCACTGAAGCTTTCTTT | CAWSVTSRLGTEAFF | - | TRBV30 | - | TRBJ1-1
TGTGCCAGCAGTCCGACAGGAGTTTGGGATGGCTACACCTTC | CASSPTGVWDGYTF | - | TRBV6-6 | few | TRBJ1-2
TGTGCCAGCAGTTACCCAAGGGGGCCCGGGGAGCTGTTTTTT | CASSYPRGPGELFF | TRBD1 | TRBV6-2/TRBV6-3 | - | TRBJ2-2
TGCGCCAGCAGCTTGGGGGGGTCGTCCTCACCCCTCCACTTT | CASSLGGSSSPLHF | - | TRBV5-1 | - | TRBJ1-6
TGTGCCAGCAGTTCACGCGGGCAGACGGGGCTCCAAGAGACCCAGTACTTC | CASSSRGQTGLQETQYF | - | TRBV6-2/TRBV6-3 | - | TRBJ2-5
TGTGCCAGCAGCTCCTTCCCGGGACTAGGTACAGATACGAAGTATTTT | CASSSFPGLGTDTKYF | TRBD2 | TRBV7-3 | few | TRBJ2-3
TGTGCCAGCAGTGGTGCAGGGGTGGACACTGAAGCTTTCTTT | CASSGAGVDTEAFF | - | TRBV2 | few | TRBJ1-1
TGTGCCAGCAGTTCCCTAGGGGCTGACAATGAGCAGTTCTTC | CASSSLGADNEQFF | - | TRBV27 | - | TRBJ2-1